This entry lists 10 T cell receptor beta chains sequenced from one sample in a study of shared clonotypes between healthy human individuals. Here immunoSEQ multiplex PCR was the method, and the copy in TCRdb shows in-frame clones only, minus some. The table records about a million clones, around 74% of them present only once. Sequencing was carried out using memory CD4+ T cells sorted from blood. Subset of the sample: CD45RA-negative fraction. The receptors here all came from a young man in good health.

The rearrangement links TRBV9 to TRBJ2-5; 14 bases match TRBD2. The V gene end was trimmed by 4 bases and the J gene end by 1 base; junction bases not matched to a gene: 3. The CDR3 is 16 residues long. The V gene's germline CDR1 is SGDLS and CDR2 YYNGEE. CDR3 DNA sequence: TGTGCCAGCAGCTTAGGACTAGCGGGGGGCCAAGAGACCCAGTACTTC. It codes for CASSLGLAGGQETQYF.

The chain carries TRBV6-6 and TRBJ2-7, with 8 nucleotides matching TRBD1. The CDR3 is 16 residues long. CDR1 and CDR2 from the germline V gene are MNHNY and SVGAGI (reference sequence). V was clipped by 2 bases and J by 5 bases; unmatched bases: 11. This chain's CDR3 is CASSYPTGTGTHEQYF. CDR3 sequence (DNA): TGTGCCAGCAGTTACCCTACCGGGACAGGAACGCACGAGCAGTACTTC.

In regard to this clone: The sample carries other DNA sequences with the same CDR3. The genes are TRBV6-5 and TRBJ2-7; D gene unclear. Germline CDR1 reads MNHEY; CDR2 reads SVGAGI. The length of the CDR3 is 13 residues. V was pared by 0 bases and J by 3 bases, with 6 bases between. In DNA form, the CDR3 reads TGTGCCAGCAGTTACTCCTCCAGCTACGAGCAGTACTTC. Its translation: CASSYSSSYEQYF.

This clone was counted ten times or more. The chain has TRBV27 and TRBJ2-5; 9 bases are shared with TRBD1. The CDR3 length is 13 residues. The ends lost 5 bases at V and 5 bases at J; junction bases unmatched: 3. The germline V gene encodes CDR1 MNHEY and CDR2 SMNVEV (reference sequence). The CDR3 DNA reads as TGTGCCAGCAGTCACAGGGGGCTGGAGACCCAGTACTTC. This translates into CASSHRGLETQYF.

The gene calls are TRBV6-1 and TRBJ2-3; 9 nucleotides agree with TRBD1. CDR1 MNHNS and CDR2 SASEGT come from the germline V gene. V trimming: 5 bases; J trimming: 2 bases; junction bases outside the gene matches: 5. This CDR3 contains 15 residues. CDR3 nucleotides: TGTGCCAGCAGTCCCGGGACAGGGCACACAGATACGCAGTATTTT. Amino acid sequence: CASSPGTGHTDTQYF.

CDR3 amino acids: CATSSISGTFQETQYF. CDR3 sequence (DNA): TGTGCCACCAGCAGCATCTCGGGGACGTTCCAAGAGACCCAGTACTTC. V is TRBV15 and J is TRBJ2-5, with D perhaps being TRBD1 or TRBD2 (5 bases each). V lost 3 bases and J 1 base, leaving 15 bases between the germline ends. Germline V gene sequence: CDR1 LNHNV, CDR2 YYDKDF (reference sequence). CDR3 length equals 16 residues. The full variable domain, completed using reference TRBV15 and TRBJ2-5, is DAMVIQNPRYQVTQFGKPVTLSCSQTLNHNVMYWYQQKSSQAPKLLFHYYDKDFNNEADTPDNFQSRRPNTSFCFLDIRSPGLGDTAMYLCATSSISGTFQETQYFGPGTRLLVL.

This clone has just one count. The chain carries TRBV28 and TRBJ1-4, with 7 nucleotides matching TRBD1. Germline V CDR1 and CDR2: MDHEN, SYDVKM. The V and J ends lost 2 bases and 7 bases, in that order; junction bases with no gene match: 7. The CDR3 has 15 residues. This CDR3 is CASSLRGGSGEKLFF. CDR3 in DNA: TGTGCCAGCAGTTTAAGAGGGGGCAGTGGTGAAAAACTGTTTTTT.

V gene TRBV28 combines with J gene TRBJ2-1; 7 bases are shared with TRBD2. This CDR3 comprises 15 residues. The junction had 8 bases not matched to a gene; V was cut back by 5 bases and J by 4 bases. The germline CDR1 and CDR2 sequences are MDHEN and SYDVKM. The CDR3 loop reads CASSPLGRAYNEQFF. For the CDR3, the DNA is TGTGCCAGCAGTCCCCTTGGGAGGGCTTACAATGAGCAGTTCTTC.

The V gene is TRBV5-1, the J gene TRBJ1-3; tentative D call: TRBD1 (6 bases). In germline, CDR1 is SGHRS, CDR2 YFSETQ. The CDR3 covers 18 residues. Trimming took off 3 bases at V and 0 bases at J, with 19 bases between the two ends. CDR3: CASSSDPSGQNSGNTIYF. CDR3 DNA sequence: TGCGCCAGCAGCTCGGACCCTTCTGGACAGAACTCTGGAAACACCATATATTTT.

The V gene is TRBV12-5, the J gene TRBJ2-7; D call uncertain. CDR1 LGHNT and CDR2 FRNRAP come from the germline V gene. V was pared by 0 bases and J by 6 bases, with 3 bases between. The CDR3 runs 11 residues. CDR3 coding DNA: TGTGCTAGTGGTTTGGTTTTCGAGCAGTACTTC. Translation: CASGLVFEQYF.